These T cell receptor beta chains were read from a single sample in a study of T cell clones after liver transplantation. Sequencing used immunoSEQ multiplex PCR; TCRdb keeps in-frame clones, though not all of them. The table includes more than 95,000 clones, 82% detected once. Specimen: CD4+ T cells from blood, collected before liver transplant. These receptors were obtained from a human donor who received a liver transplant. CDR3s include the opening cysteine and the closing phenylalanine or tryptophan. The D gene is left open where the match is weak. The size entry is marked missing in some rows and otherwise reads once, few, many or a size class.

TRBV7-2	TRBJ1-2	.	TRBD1	CASSFRQGASGYTF	TGTGCCAGCAGCTTTAGACAGGGGGCGTCTGGCTACACCTTC
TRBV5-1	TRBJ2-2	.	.	CASSSRGADGELFF	TGCGCCAGCAGCTCCCGGGGGGCCGACGGGGAGCTGTTTTTT
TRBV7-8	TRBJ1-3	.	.	CASSQAPRDSTGNTIYF	TGTGCCAGCAGCCAAGCACCTCGGGACTCCACTGGAAACACCATATATTTT
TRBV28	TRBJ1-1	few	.	CASSLLLRSGTEAFF	TGTGCCAGCAGTTTATTACTCCGGTCGGGCACTGAAGCTTTCTTT
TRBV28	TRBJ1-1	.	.	CASMQGRSFF	TGTGCCAGCATGCAGGGTAGGTCTTTCTTT
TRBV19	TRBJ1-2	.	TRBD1	CASSPQGASNGYTF	TGTGCCAGTAGTCCTCAGGGGGCCTCCAATGGCTACACCTTC
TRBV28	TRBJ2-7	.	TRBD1	CASSSHGGTGPFYEQYF	TGTGCCAGCAGTTCTCACGGAGGGACAGGTCCGTTCTACGAGCAGTACTTC
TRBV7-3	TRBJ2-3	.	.	CASSPGTMQYF	TGTGCCAGCAGCCCCGGGACAATGCAGTATTTT
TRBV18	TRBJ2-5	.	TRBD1	CASSLLTGLAETQYF	TGTGCCAGCTCACTCTTGACAGGGTTGGCAGAGACCCAGTACTTC
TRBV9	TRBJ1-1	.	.	CASSVAYSTEAFF	TGTGCCAGCAGCGTAGCTTACAGCACTGAAGCTTTCTTT
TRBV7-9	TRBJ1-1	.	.	CASSLNTEAFF	TGTGCCAGCAGCCTGAACACTGAAGCTTTCTTT
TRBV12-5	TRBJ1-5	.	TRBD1	CASGRGQGNQPQHF	TGTGCTAGTGGTCGAGGACAGGGCAATCAGCCCCAGCATTTT
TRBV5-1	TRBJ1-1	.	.	CASSSDPGITEAFF	TGCGCCAGCAGCTCGGACCCGGGTATCACTGAAGCTTTCTTT
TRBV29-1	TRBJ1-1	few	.	CSVDVSGNTEAFF	TGCAGCGTTGACGTTAGTGGGAACACTGAAGCTTTCTTT
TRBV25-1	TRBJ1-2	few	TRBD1	CASRSTGANYGYTF	TGTGCCAGCAGGTCGACAGGGGCCAACTATGGCTACACCTTC
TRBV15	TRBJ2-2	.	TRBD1	CATSRGPGQGDTGELFF	TGTGCCACCAGCAGAGGGCCCGGACAGGGGGACACCGGGGAGCTGTTTTTT
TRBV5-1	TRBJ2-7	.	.	CASSLSGLSSYEQYF	TGCGCCAGCAGCTTGAGCGGGCTAAGCTCCTACGAGCAGTACTTC
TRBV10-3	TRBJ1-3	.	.	CAIRSASSGNTIYF	TGTGCCATCAGATCAGCGAGCTCTGGAAACACCATATATTTT
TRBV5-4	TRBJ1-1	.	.	CASSSPMAEAFF	TGTGCCAGCAGCTCCCCTATGGCTGAAGCTTTCTTT
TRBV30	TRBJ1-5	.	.	CAWSPLGVGQPQHF	TGTGCCTGGAGTCCCCTCGGAGTGGGTCAGCCCCAGCATTTT
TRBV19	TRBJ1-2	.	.	CASRGRREHNYGYTF	TGTGCCAGTAGGGGTAGGAGGGAACATAACTATGGCTACACCTTC
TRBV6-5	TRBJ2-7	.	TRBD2	CASGSLAGKLREQYF	TGTGCCAGCGGATCACTAGCGGGGAAACTAAGAGAGCAGTACTTC
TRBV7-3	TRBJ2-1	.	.	CASSIRVGEQFF	TGTGCCAGCAGCATTAGGGTGGGTGAGCAGTTCTTC
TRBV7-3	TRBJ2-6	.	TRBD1	CASSRDSPGGANVLTF	TGTGCCAGCAGCCGGGACAGCCCAGGAGGGGCCAACGTCCTGACTTTC
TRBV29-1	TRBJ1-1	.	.	CSGLGPRGEAFF	TGCAGCGGCTTGGGCCCCCGTGGGGAAGCTTTCTTT
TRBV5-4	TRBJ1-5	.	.	CASSADSNQPQHF	TGTGCCAGCAGCGCAGATAGCAATCAGCCCCAGCATTTT
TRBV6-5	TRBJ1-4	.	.	CASSYTTGPNEKLFF	TGTGCCAGCAGTTATACCACAGGGCCGAATGAAAAACTGTTTTTT
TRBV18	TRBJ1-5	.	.	CASSPQRAKDDQPQHF	TGTGCCAGCTCACCACAACGTGCCAAGGACGATCAGCCCCAGCATTTT
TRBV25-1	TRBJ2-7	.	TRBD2	CASSASGLPYEQYF	TGTGCCAGCAGTGCCTCGGGACTACCCTACGAGCAGTACTTC
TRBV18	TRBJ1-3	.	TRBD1	CASSPDRGSSGNTIYF	TGTGCCAGCTCACCAGACAGGGGTTCCTCTGGAAACACCATATATTTT
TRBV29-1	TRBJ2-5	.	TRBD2	CSVPGGDQETQYF	TGCAGCGTCCCGGGGGGGGATCAAGAGACCCAGTACTTC
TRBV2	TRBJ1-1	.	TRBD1	CASSHRGKNTEAFF	TGTGCCAGCAGCCACAGGGGAAAGAACACTGAAGCTTTCTTT
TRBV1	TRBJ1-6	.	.	CTSSPDGNSPLHF	TGCACCAGCAGCCCGGACGGTAATTCACCCCTCCACTTT
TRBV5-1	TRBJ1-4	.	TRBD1	CASSPTGGSTNEKLFF	TGCGCCAGCAGCCCGACAGGGGGTTCAACTAATGAAAAACTGTTTTTT
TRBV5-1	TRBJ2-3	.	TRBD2	CASSSGLAGAPSTDTQYF	TGCGCCAGCAGCTCTGGACTAGCGGGGGCACCTAGCACAGATACGCAGTATTTT
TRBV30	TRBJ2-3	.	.	CAWRDSGRRADTQYF	TGTGCCTGGAGAGATAGTGGGAGAAGGGCAGATACGCAGTATTTT
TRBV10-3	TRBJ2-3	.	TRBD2	CATEAGGLTDTQYF	TGTGCCACGGAAGCGGGGGGCCTTACAGATACGCAGTATTTT
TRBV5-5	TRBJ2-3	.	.	CASSLRTLLTDTQYF	TGTGCCAGCAGCCTCCGAACTCTACTCACAGATACGCAGTATTTT
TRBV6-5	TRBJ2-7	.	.	CASRRPGGPYEQYF	TGTGCCAGCCGTCGCCCGGGCGGGCCCTACGAGCAGTACTTC
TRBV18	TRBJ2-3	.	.	CASLPGSYIDTQYF	TGTGCCAGCTTACCGGGATCTTATATAGATACGCAGTATTTT
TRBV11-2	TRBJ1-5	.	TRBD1	CASSQQGGQPQHF	TGTGCCAGCAGCCAGCAGGGGGGACAGCCCCAGCATTTT
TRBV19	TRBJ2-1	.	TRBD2	CASSPPLAGVRNEQFF	TGTGCCAGTAGTCCTCCTCTAGCGGGGGTACGCAATGAGCAGTTCTTC
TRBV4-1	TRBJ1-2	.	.	CASSQEDGRGYTF	TGCGCCAGCAGCCAAGAGGACGGAAGAGGCTACACCTTC
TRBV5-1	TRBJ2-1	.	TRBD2	CASSLGTSGRLSGNEQFF	TGCGCCAGCAGCCTCGGGACTAGCGGGAGGCTATCCGGGAATGAGCAGTTCTTC
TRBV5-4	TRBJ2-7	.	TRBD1	CASSWAGTGLYEQYF	TGTGCCAGCAGCTGGGCCGGGACAGGGCTTTACGAGCAGTACTTC
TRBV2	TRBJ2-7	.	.	CASRGQGSSYEQYF	TGTGCCTCTAGGGGTCAGGGAAGCTCCTACGAGCAGTACTTC
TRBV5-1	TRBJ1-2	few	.	CASSLVGSNYGYTF	TGCGCCAGCAGCTTGGTAGGCAGTAACTATGGCTACACCTTC
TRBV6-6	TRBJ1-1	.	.	CASLFQAEAFF	TGTGCCAGCCTTTTTCAAGCTGAAGCTTTCTTT
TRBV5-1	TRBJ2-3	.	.	CASTAVLGPLSTDTQYF	TGCGCCAGCACTGCGGTCCTGGGTCCCCTTAGCACAGATACGCAGTATTTT
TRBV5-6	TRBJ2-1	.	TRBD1	CASSFDRTGAYNEQFF	TGTGCCAGCAGCTTTGACAGGACAGGGGCATACAATGAGCAGTTCTTC
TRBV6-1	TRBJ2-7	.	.	CASSGPSPGLGEQYF	TGTGCCAGCAGTGGCCCCTCGCCAGGGTTAGGCGAGCAGTACTTC
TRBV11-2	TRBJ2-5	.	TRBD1	CASSLNRGSETQYF	TGTGCCAGCAGCTTGAACAGGGGTAGTGAGACCCAGTACTTC
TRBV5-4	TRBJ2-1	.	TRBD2	CASSLPGLAGGSSYNEQFF	TGTGCCAGCAGCCTCCCGGGACTAGCGGGGGGGAGCTCCTACAATGAGCAGTTCTTC
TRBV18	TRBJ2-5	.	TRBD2	CASSPWTSGGDLSTQYF	TGTGCCAGCTCACCGTGGACTAGCGGGGGGGACTTGTCAACCCAGTACTTC